Listed below are T cell receptor beta chains from one sample, sequenced in a study of PD-1 blockade in mismatch repair-deficient tumors. Profiling relied on immunoSEQ multiplex PCR, and the TCRdb table lists in-frame clones only, not all of them. This table has just under 80,000 clones, roughly 80% appearing once. This specimen was peripheral blood, taken 44 weeks after starting pembrolizumab. The origin of the receptors is an adult with mismatch repair-deficient cancer. Both conserved end residues are part of each CDR3. A D gene is named only where the DNA matches it firmly. Clone size is not always given. Where it is, it says once, few, many or a class for expanded clones.

>.|.|TRBJ2-7|TRBV28
TGTGCCAGCAGTTCTCCCTCCTACGAGCAGTACTTC
CASSSPSYEQYF
>.|few|TRBJ2-1|TRBV9
TGTGCCAGCAGCTACAGAGGACAATATGAGCAGTTCTTC
CASSYRGQYEQFF
>.|.|TRBJ1-3|TRBV6-5
TGTGCCAGCAGTCCCCGACAGACGTCTGGAAACACCATATATTTT
CASSPRQTSGNTIYF
>TRBD2|.|TRBJ2-3|TRBV2
TGTGCCAGCAAGGAGCGGGAGACTAGCACAGATACGCAGTATTTT
CASKERETSTDTQYF
>.|.|TRBJ2-5|TRBV5-5
TGTGCCAGCAGCTTGGCCGGGACCTTACTAACTTCGGAGCGGGAGACCCAGTACTTC
CASSLAGTLLTSERETQYF
>.|once|TRBJ2-1|TRBV19
TGTGCCAGTAGCTCCCCGGGACTGAACAATGAGCAGTTCTTC
CASSSPGLNNEQFF
>.|.|TRBJ2-5|TRBV20-1
TGCAGTGCCACTATGCAAGAGACCCAGTACTTC
CSATMQETQYF
>.|.|TRBJ2-5|TRBV5-4
TGTGCCAGCAGCTTAGGACACCTCTTAGAGGCCCAGTACTTC
CASSLGHLLEAQYF
>TRBD1|.|TRBJ1-2|TRBV9
TGTGCCAGCAGCGTAGATGGACAGGGGAACTATGGCTACACCTTC
CASSVDGQGNYGYTF
>.|.|TRBJ2-2|TRBV6-5
TGTGCCAGCAGTTTACAGGGCGCCGGGGAGCTGTTTTTT
CASSLQGAGELFF
>TRBD1|.|TRBJ2-5|TRBV27
TGTGCCAGCCGAATACAGGGGGCGAAGACCCAGTACTTC
CASRIQGAKTQYF
>TRBD2|.|TRBJ2-7|TRBV5-6
TGTGCCAGCAGCTTGGAACTAGCGGGCCCCTACGAGCAGTACTTC
CASSLELAGPYEQYF
>.|.|TRBJ2-1|TRBV18
TGTGCCAGCTCACCACGCTTGGCCGTGGACAATGAGCAGTTCTTC
CASSPRLAVDNEQFF
>TRBD1|.|TRBJ2-7|TRBV2
TGTGCCAGCAGTATCAGGGGGTCCTACGAGCAGTACTTC
CASSIRGSYEQYF
>.|once|TRBJ1-1|TRBV19
TGTGCCAGTAGTAGCAGGGAACGCACTGAAGCTTTCTTT
CASSSRERTEAFF
>.|.|TRBJ2-7|TRBV9
TGTGCCAGCAGCGCAGGGGCGGAGTCCTACGAGCAGTGCTTC
CASSAGAESYEQCF
>TRBD2|.|TRBJ2-5|TRBV28
TGTGCCAGCAGTTCAGCGGGAGGGCAAGAGACCCAGTACTTC
CASSSAGGQETQYF
>.|.|TRBJ1-1|TRBV29-1
TGCAGCGACGGACAGAACACTGAAGCTTTCTTT
CSDGQNTEAFF
>.|.|TRBJ2-2|TRBV27
TGTGCCAGCAGTACACAACGGGCCGGGGAGCTGTTTTTT
CASSTQRAGELFF
>.|few|TRBJ1-1|TRBV11-3
TGTGCCAGCAGTCCCAGGGCGGACACTGAAGCTTTCTTT
CASSPRADTEAFF
>.|.|TRBJ1-1|TRBV9
TGTGCCAGCAGCGTAGGGGGTAGGACTGAAGCTTTCTTT
CASSVGGRTEAFF
>.|.|TRBJ2-3|TRBV6-5
TGTGCCAGCAGTTACACGAACCGGTTGGGGGATACGCAGTATTTT
CASSYTNRLGDTQYF
>.|once|TRBJ2-1|TRBV7-3
TGTGCCAGCAGCCCGACCCTGAAAGGGGATGAGCAGTTCTTC
CASSPTLKGDEQFF
>TRBD2|.|TRBJ2-1|TRBV11-3
TGTGCCAGCAGCTTAGTAGCGGGTAGCTCTCAGTTCTTC
CASSLVAGSSQFF
>TRBD2|.|TRBJ2-3|TRBV7-9
TGTGCCAGCAGCTCCGGGCGGGGGGGAGGGGCAGATACGCAGTATTTT
CASSSGRGGGADTQYF
>TRBD1|once|TRBJ2-3|TRBV6-6
TGTGCCAGCAGGATGACAGGGGGCGAGACAGATACGCAGTATTTT
CASRMTGGETDTQYF
>.|.|TRBJ2-3|TRBV19
TGTGCCAGTAGCCCACAGGGATCCACAGATACGCAGTATTTT
CASSPQGSTDTQYF
>TRBD1|.|TRBJ2-2|TRBV19
TGTGCCAGCCGGGACAGGGGGCATGGCGGGGAGCTGTTTTTT
CASRDRGHGGELFF
>.|.|TRBJ1-5|TRBV30
TGTGCCTGGAGTGTACCTGCTGGTAATCAGCCCCAGCATTTT
CAWSVPAGNQPQHF